This T cell receptor (beta chain) was identified in a study of T cells in Graves' hyperthyroidism and ophthalmopathy. General study findings and limits: Blood also carried most thyroid clonotypes expanded above 0.001.

This clonotype was found many times. The antigen is unknown. Researchers amplified the TCR beta CDR3 regions from RNA transcripts. HTBI primers drove first-round RT-PCR of the TCR CDR3. TCRdb reanalysed the multiplex PCR reads using MiXCR and keeps one entry per CDR3 protein. The sample lists hundreds of thousands of distinct CDR3 sequences; around 13% were seen once. Germline assignment: CDR1 MNHNS and CDR2 SASEGT. J gave up 2 bases and V 6 bases, and 14 bases lay outside the gene matches. The CDR3 is 18 residues long. The sequence was collected from a woman between 18 and 30 years old with Graves' hyperthyroidism. The chain carries TRBV6-1 and TRBJ2-2, with TRBD1 matching over 8 bases. The material sequenced was blood. The DNA for the CDR3 is TGTGCCAGCAGCCCGACGCCGGGACAGGACCCTAACACCGGGGAGCTGTTTTTT. It is translated as CASSPTPGQDPNTGELFF.